Reported below is one T cell receptor (beta chain). This sample was included in a study of OX40 agonist ivuxolimab in advanced cancers. This table comes from immunoSEQ multiplex PCR, and its TCRdb copy is limited to in-frame clones, with some not included. The sample includes about 70,000 clones, 70% to 90% of them seen just once. This receptor was obtained from an adult with an advanced solid tumor such as melanoma, head and neck, liver or kidney cancer. The sequenced sample was CD4+ or CD8+ T cells sorted from blood, obtained in a trial of the OX40 agonist ivuxolimab.

DNA for the CDR3: TGTGCCAGCAGCCGAAATATAGGACGGAGCTCCTACGAGCAGTACTTC. It yields the protein CASSRNIGRSSYEQYF. The chain is built from TRBV7-2 and TRBJ2-7; the D is unclear. V lost 5 bases, J lost 0 bases, and 17 bases lay in between. The CDR3 totals 16 residues. The germline CDR1 and CDR2 sequences are SGHTA and FQGNSA.